The next 14 T cell receptor beta chains were all read from a single sample in a study of identical twins. TCRdb redid the calling of the 5' RACE reads with MiXCR, one entry per CDR3 protein. The sample lists some 1,600,000 distinct CDR3 sequences, about 32% seen once, with less than 0.35% in the top ten. The sample taken for sequencing was cord blood. The receptor set was obtained from a newborn girl in good health.

J is TRBJ1-6 and V is TRBV25-1; TRBD1 is a possible D gene (5 bases). CDR3 size: 15 residues. CDR1 and CDR2 from the germline V gene are MGHDK and SYGVNS. Deletions cut 1 base from V and 9 bases from J, with 13 bases between. This CDR3 reads CASSEFVGGGSPLHF. CDR3 bases: TGTGCCAGCAGTGAATTTGTTGGGGGGGGTTCACCCCTCCACTTT.

The rearrangement uses TRBV5-8 and TRBJ1-5; D gene ambiguous. The CDR3 totals 13 residues. Looked up from germline, CDR1 is SGHTS and CDR2 is YDEGEE. Trimming shortened V by 6 bases and J by 6 bases, and 13 bases separated the two germline ends. CDR3 coding DNA: TGTGCCAGCACCTCGGCAGATCGTCAGCCCCAGCATTTT. Translation: CASTSADRQPQHF.

This clonotype was counted between two and nine times. The chain couples TRBV9 to TRBJ2-4; 10 bases are a match to TRBD2. CDR1 and CDR2 from the germline V gene are SGDLS and YYNGEE. This CDR3 spans 15 amino acids. V gave up 4 bases and J gave up 4 bases; unmatched junction bases: 5. The DNA of the CDR3 is TGTGCCAGCAGCCCCGTAGCGGGGGGAAAAAACATTCAGTACTTC. Amino acid sequence: CASSPVAGGKNIQYF. Full variable domain (missing parts from reference TRBV9 and TRBJ2-4): DSGVTQTPKHLITATGQRVTLRCSPRSGDLSVYWYQQSLDQGLQFLIQYYNGEERAKGNILERFSAQQFPDLHSELNLSSLELGDSALYFCASSPVAGGKNIQYFGAGTRLSVL.

This clonotype was observed a few times. As DNA, the CDR3 is TGCGCCAGCAGTTCGACTAGCGCCTACTACAATGAGCAGTTCTTC. It specifies CASSSTSAYYNEQFF. The genes are TRBV5-1 and TRBJ2-1; 8 nucleotides agree with TRBD2. V lost 5 bases and J lost 3; bases outside the gene matches: 7. The germline gives CDR1 SGHRS, CDR2 YFSETQ. This CDR3 comprises 15 residues. The full variable domain, rest sourced from reference TRBV5-1 and TRBJ2-1, is KAGVTQTPRYLIKTRGQQVTLSCSPISGHRSVSWYQQTPGQGLQFLFEYFSETQRNKGNFPGRFSGRQFSNSRSEMNVSTLELGDSALYLCASSSTSAYYNEQFFGPGTRLTVL.

The rearrangement joins TRBV2 to TRBJ2-7; D not resolved. V lost 8 bases and J 2 bases, leaving 7 bases between the germline ends. The germline V gene has CDR1 SNHLY and CDR2 FYNNEI. The CDR3 totals 11 residues. The DNA for the CDR3 is TGTGCCAGCTATGCACCCTACGAGCAGTACTTC. It encodes CASYAPYEQYF.

This clonotype appeared a few times. The genes are TRBV7-2 and TRBJ2-7; 8 nucleotides agree with TRBD2. The DNA end favors TRBJ2-5, so the J call may be wrong. CDR3 length: 14 residues. The germline gives CDR1 SGHTA, CDR2 FQGNSA. This CDR3 reads CASSFRLARETQYF. CDR3 DNA: TGTGCCAGCAGCTTCCGACTAGCGCGGGAGACCCAGTACTTC.

There are a few counts of this clonotype. The CDR3, as DNA: TGTGCCAGCAGTCTCGAGGTGGACGAGCAGTACTTC. Its protein product is CASSLEVDEQYF. The chain has TRBV7-9 and TRBJ2-5; D is uncertain. Matching the DNA end better, TRBJ2-7 makes the J call doubtful. This CDR3 region has 12 residues. In germline, CDR1 is SEHNR, CDR2 FQNEAQ (reference sequence).

This chain joins TRBV20-1 and TRBJ1-2; D might be TRBD1 (5 bases). V dropped 6 bases and J dropped 4 bases, with 18 bases sitting between them. Germline V gene sequence: CDR1 DFQATT, CDR2 SNEGSKA (reference sequence). The CDR3 spans 14 residues. The CDR3 DNA is TGCAGTGCGATACAGGCAGCCCGGGGCTATGGCTACACCTTC. This translates into CSAIQAARGYGYTF.

This clonotype was seen only a few times. This rearrangement joins TRBV4-1 to TRBJ1-4, with 10 bases fitting TRBD1. The junction had 10 bases not matched to a gene; V was cut back by 1 base and J by 8 bases. The CDR3 runs to 17 residues. Germline V CDR1 and CDR2: MGHRA, YSYEKL. CDR3 DNA: TGCGCCAGCAGCCAAGTTCCCGGACAGGGGGTCAGGGAAAAACTGTTTTTT. Its protein product is CASSQVPGQGVREKLFF.

This clonotype was found a few times. The rearrangement joins TRBV25-1 to TRBJ2-4, with a weak D call TRBD1 (6 bases). Trimming removed 2 bases at V and 3 bases at J, with 11 bases between. Germline loops: CDR1 MGHDK, CDR2 SYGVNS. This CDR3 has 15 residues. The CDR3 here is CASSETGYGKNIQYF. CDR3 in DNA: TGTGCCAGCAGTGAAACAGGGTATGGCAAAAACATTCAGTACTTC. Full variable domain (remainder filled in from reference TRBV25-1 and TRBJ2-4): EADIYQTPRYLVIGTGKKITLECSQTMGHDKMYWYQQDPGMELHLIHYSYGVNSTEKGDLSSESTVSRIRTEHFPLTLESARPSHTSQYLCASSETGYGKNIQYFGAGTRLSVL.

The chain combines TRBV20-1 with TRBJ1-5, with a possible D match to TRBD1 (5 bases). Germline V gene data show CDR1 as DFQATT and CDR2 as SNEGSKA (reference sequence). This CDR3 has 13 residues. The ends were cut back, 6 bases at V and 0 bases at J, with 9 bases in the middle. CDR3 nucleotide sequence: TGCAGTGCCTCGGACACTAGCAATCAGCCCCAGCATTTT. It yields the protein CSASDTSNQPQHF.

The gene calls are TRBV20-1 and TRBJ1-1, with a possible D match to TRBD1 (5 bases). The CDR3 runs to 11 residues. Germline V gene sequence: CDR1 DFQATT, CDR2 SNEGSKA (reference sequence). V dropped 6 bases and J dropped 11 bases, with 16 bases sitting between them. In DNA, the CDR3 is TGCAGTGCATACAGGAAATCCGGGGCTTTCTTT. Translation: CSAYRKSGAFF.

This clonotype was seen ten or more times. The chain couples TRBV6-8 to TRBJ1-2; tentative D call: TRBD1 (6 bases). V was cut by 5 bases and J by 4 bases, with 11 bases left in between. Germline loops: CDR1 MNHGY, CDR2 SAAAGT. There are 13 residues in the CDR3. The CDR3 DNA reads as TGTGCCAGCAGTAAGCAGGGGATCTATGGCTACACCTTC. Translating gives CASSKQGIYGYTF.

This clonotype was counted only a few times. V and J are TRBV5-1 and TRBJ2-5, with 12 positions matching TRBD2. The V and J ends lost 4 bases and 5 bases, in that order; junction bases with no gene match: 6. The CDR3 totals 15 residues. Germline V gene sequence: CDR1 SGHRS, CDR2 YFSETQ. CDR3 loop: CASSHRLAGEETQYF. The CDR3 bases are TGCGCCAGCAGCCACCGACTAGCGGGAGAGGAGACCCAGTACTTC.